One and the same sample provided the 32 T cell receptor beta chains below, sequenced in a study of response to subunit inactivated influenza vaccine. TCRdb redid the calling of the RT-PCR reads with MiXCR, one entry per CDR3 protein. Of around 580,000 distinct CDR3 sequences in the sample, 12% are singletons; the top ten hold about 9.4%. The sequenced sample was PBMCs from blood, obtained on the day of vaccination. The receptors originated from a man between 50 and 59 years old who received an inactivated influenza vaccine.

This clonotype was seen only a few times. The CDR3 nucleotides are TGCAGTGGTGATACTGGGACCCAGTACTTC. It encodes CSGDTGTQYF. The gene calls are TRBV20-1 and TRBJ2-5; D is unresolved. Trimming removed 7 bases from V and 7 bases from J, with 10 bases in between. Germline-derived CDR1 and CDR2 are DFQATT and SNEGSKA (reference sequence). The CDR3 contains 10 residues.

This clonotype was recorded a few times. The chain has TRBV6-5 and TRBJ2-3; D ambiguous. Trimming removed 2 bases from V and 2 bases from J, with 8 bases in between. Germline V CDR1 and CDR2: MNHEY, SVGAGI. The CDR3 contains 14 residues. The CDR3 DNA reads as TGTGCCAGCAGTTACCAGTGGTCCACAGATACGCAGTATTTT. Its translation is CASSYQWSTDTQYF.

This clonotype was seen only a few times. The rearrangement joins TRBV5-1 to TRBJ2-2, with 8 bases fitting TRBD1. The CDR3 totals 16 residues. Germline trimming cut 5 bases from V and 0 bases from J; bases unmatched to any gene: 6. CDR1 is SGHRS, CDR2 YFSETQ, per germline. As DNA, the CDR3 is TGCGCCAGCAGTATTGGGGGACAGGCGAACACCGGGGAGCTGTTTTTT. Residues: CASSIGGQANTGELFF.

This clonotype has at least ten counts. This chain uses TRBV7-9 with TRBJ1-2, with a possible D match to TRBD1 (6 bases). Germline loops: CDR1 SEHNR, CDR2 FQNEAQ (reference sequence). The CDR3 extends over 17 amino acids. The germline V and J ends were trimmed by 0 bases and 3 bases, with 17 bases remaining between them. CDR3 DNA sequence: TGTGCCAGCAGCTTAGCGTGGACCGGGACAATTGACTATGGCTACACCTTC. Protein sequence: CASSLAWTGTIDYGYTF.

The chain has TRBV27 and TRBJ2-1, with a tentative D call TRBD2 (7 bases). CDR1 MNHEY and CDR2 SMNVEV come from the germline V gene (reference sequence). The CDR3 covers 18 residues. Deletions cut 3 bases from V and 7 bases from J, with 25 bases between. This chain's CDR3 is CASSLGWGRGGLSNEQFF. The CDR3 coding sequence is TGTGCCAGCAGTTTGGGGTGGGGTCGCGGGGGCCTTTCAAATGAGCAGTTCTTC.

In this sample, this clonotype turned up a few times. The chain has TRBV4-3 and TRBJ2-7; D perhaps matches TRBD2 (7 bases). Trimming left V 5 bases short and J 6 bases short, with 23 bases between. Germline loops: CDR1 LGHNA, CDR2 YSLEER. This CDR3 has 16 residues. CDR3 loop: CASSAEHGGPASEQYF. The CDR3 coding sequence is TGCGCCAGCAGCGCAGAACACGGGGGGCCGGCTTCCGAGCAGTACTTC.

The sample holds a few counts of this clonotype. The gene calls are TRBV20-1 and TRBJ1-4, with TRBD1 as a possible D gene (6 bases). CDR3 length equals 13 residues. With 2 bases removed from V and 5 bases from J, the gap between germline ends came to 9 bases. Germline lookup yields CDR1 DFQATT and CDR2 SNEGSKA (reference sequence). The CDR3 sequence: CSARRGANEKLFF. For the CDR3, the DNA is TGCAGTGCTAGACGGGGGGCGAATGAAAAACTGTTTTTT.

The gene calls are TRBV20-1 and TRBJ2-3, with 13 bases matching TRBD2. The CDR3 consists of 16 residues. Germline CDR1 DFQATT, CDR2 SNEGSKA (reference sequence). As DNA, the CDR3 is TGCAGCTTCCCGGCCCGGACTAGCGGGGGTGCAGATACGCAGTATTTT. Its protein is CSFPARTSGGADTQYF.

This clonotype was picked up a small number of times. The rearrangement links TRBV27 to TRBJ2-1; the match to TRBD2 covers 9 bases. The CDR3 runs 14 residues. The V segment lost 11 bases and the J segment 1 base; nucleotides outside the gene matches: 6. Germline loops: CDR1 MNHEY, CDR2 SMNVEV (reference sequence). The CDR3 DNA reads as TGTGCCTCTGGGCGGGAGGGTTCCTACAATGAGCAGTTCTTC. This encodes CASGREGSYNEQFF.

V is TRBV20-1 and J is TRBJ1-1; D might be TRBD1 (5 bases). The V end lost 3 bases, the J end lost 7 bases, and 15 bases lay between the germline ends. The CDR3 runs to 13 residues. Germline CDR1 reads DFQATT; CDR2 reads SNEGSKA (reference sequence). The CDR3 sequence: CSARDIRRYEAFF. The CDR3 nucleotides read TGCAGTGCTAGGGACATTAGAAGATATGAAGCTTTCTTT.

The chain combines TRBV4-1 with TRBJ2-2; 13 nucleotides align to TRBD2. This CDR3 has 22 amino acids. With V trimmed by 0 bases and J by 4 bases, 17 bases remained unmatched. Looked up from germline, CDR1 is MGHRA and CDR2 is YSYEKL. The CDR3 reads CASSQDNIVYTSGRESTGELFF. The CDR3 DNA reads TGCGCCAGCAGCCAAGATAATATCGTATATACTAGCGGGAGGGAGAGCACCGGGGAGCTGTTTTTT.

This clonotype was recorded many times. The chain carries TRBV12-3 or TRBV12-4 and TRBJ2-3, with a weak D call TRBD1 (6 bases). Trimming left V 10 bases short and J 4 bases short, with 15 bases between. This CDR3 spans 13 amino acids. CDR3 residues: CAITRGGADTQYF. Written as DNA, the CDR3 is TGTGCCATCACCAGGGGTGGGGCAGATACGCAGTATTTT.

The V gene is TRBV4-2, the J gene TRBJ2-3; D remains ambiguous. V gave up 0 bases and J gave up 0 bases, with 13 bases separating them. The CDR3 runs to 17 residues. Germline V gives CDR1 LGHNA, CDR2 YNFKEQ. The CDR3: CASSQDLSTPSTDTQYF. DNA for the CDR3: TGTGCCAGCAGCCAAGACTTATCGACACCTAGCACAGATACGCAGTATTTT.

A single count supports this clonotype. The DNA for the CDR3 is TGTGCCAGCAGCACAAGCGGGAGTAGTGCCGGGGAGCTGTTTTTT. Amino acid sequence: CASSTSGSSAGELFF. This chain links TRBV9 with TRBJ2-2, with TRBD2 identical over 8 bases. The CDR3 extends over 15 amino acids. V lost 4 bases and J lost 6; bases outside the gene matches: 8. The V gene's germline CDR1 is SGDLS and CDR2 YYNGEE.

This clonotype was seen at least ten times. This chain connects TRBV7-2 to TRBJ1-5; D is unresolved. V dropped 1 base and J dropped 9 bases, with 7 bases sitting between them. The germline V gene has CDR1 SGHTA and CDR2 FQGNSA. CDR3 length equals 12 residues. The CDR3 DNA reads as TGTGCCAGCAGCTTAGGGGGAGGGCCCCAGCATTTT. Translation gives CASSLGGGPQHF.

The V gene is TRBV7-2, the J gene TRBJ1-5; perhaps TRBD1 as D (6 bases). Germline CDR1 reads SGHTA; CDR2 reads FQGNSA. This CDR3 has 14 residues. Between the trimmed V and J ends, which lost 2 bases and 7 bases, there was a span of 12 bases. This CDR3 is CASSLLAGAQPQHF. DNA for the CDR3: TGTGCCAGCAGCTTATTGGCGGGGGCACAGCCCCAGCATTTT.

This clonotype was seen only a few times. The J gene is TRBJ2-5, the V gene TRBV12-3 or TRBV12-4; D is possibly TRBD1 or TRBD2 (7 bases each). V lost 4 bases to trimming and J lost 3 bases, with 18 bases between them. The CDR3 length is 16 residues. CDR3 nucleotide sequence: TGTGCCAGCAGTTATGGGTACAGGGGAGGGGAAGAGACCCAGTACTTC. Residues: CASSYGYRGGEETQYF.

This clonotype was observed a handful of times. The chain employs TRBV2 and TRBJ2-1; the match to TRBD2 covers 13 bases. The CDR3 is 18 residues long. Germline V gene lookup returns CDR1 SNHLY and CDR2 FYNNEI. V trimming: 3 bases; J trimming: 1 base; junction bases outside the gene matches: 6. The CDR3 loop reads CASSDTSGRALSYNEQFF. The DNA of the CDR3 is TGTGCCAGCAGTGACACTAGCGGGAGGGCATTATCCTACAATGAGCAGTTCTTC.

This clonotype was counted between two and nine times. The CDR3 nucleotides are TGTGCCAGCAGTTATTCAAGGACAGGGGGCGGTGGCTATGGCTACACCTTC. This encodes CASSYSRTGGGGYGYTF. The J gene is TRBJ1-2, the V gene TRBV6-5, with 11 bases lining up with TRBD1. Germline V gives CDR1 MNHEY, CDR2 SVGAGI. The CDR3 contains 17 residues. Trimming removed 3 bases from V and 4 bases from J; junction bases left unmatched: 10.

This chain joins TRBV29-1 and TRBJ2-1; TRBD2 matches at 9 bases. Germline CDR1 SQVTM, CDR2 ANQGSEA. J was trimmed by 8 bases and V by 1 base; bases with no gene match: 3. This CDR3 is 13 amino acids long. The CDR3 protein is CSVEGREGYEQFF. In nucleotides, the CDR3 is TGCAGCGTTGAAGGGCGGGAGGGTTATGAGCAGTTCTTC.

The table lists this clonotype with a few counts. This chain joins TRBV28 and TRBJ2-7; 9 positions match TRBD1. Trimming cost V 2 bases and J 1 base; bases outside gene matches: 6. Germline V lookup: CDR1 MDHEN, CDR2 SYDVKM. The CDR3 totals 16 residues. The CDR3 loop reads CASSLGPGQGSYEQYF. CDR3 coding DNA: TGTGCCAGCAGTTTAGGGCCGGGACAGGGTTCCTACGAGCAGTACTTC. Full variable domain (outside the CDR3, taken from reference TRBV28 and TRBJ2-7): DVKVTQSSRYLVKRTGEKVFLECVQDMDHENMFWYRQDPGLGLRLIYFSYDVKMKEKGDIPEGYSVSREKKERFSLILESASTNQTSMYLCASSLGPGQGSYEQYFGPGTRLTVT.

At least ten counts were recorded for this clonotype. The chain has TRBV10-3 and TRBJ1-1; no firm D call. Germline CDR1 and CDR2: ENHRY and SYGVKD. This CDR3 has 13 amino acids. The V and J ends lost 3 bases and 1 base respectively, with 6 bases between them. This CDR3 reads CAISERWNTEAFF. In DNA, the CDR3 is TGTGCCATCAGTGAAAGATGGAACACTGAAGCTTTCTTT.

The J gene is TRBJ2-7, the V gene TRBV7-2; 8 bases line up with TRBD2. With 5 bases clipped from V and 2 bases from J, the junction kept 8 bases outside the gene matches. Germline V gene lookup returns CDR1 SGHTA and CDR2 FQGNSA. The CDR3 contains 15 residues. In DNA form, the CDR3 reads TGTGCCAGCAGCCAGGGAGGACTAGCAGCCTACGAGCAGTACTTC. Its protein is CASSQGGLAAYEQYF.

This clonotype appeared a few times. The V gene is TRBV5-1, the J gene TRBJ1-2; D not resolved. The CDR3 is 13 residues long. Per the germline V gene, CDR1 is SGHRS and CDR2 is YFSETQ. V shed 0 bases and J shed 4 bases, with 7 bases lying between them. In DNA form, the CDR3 reads TGCGCCAGCAGCTTGGTTCCTGGCTATGGCTACACCTTC. Translation gives CASSLVPGYGYTF.

This clonotype was counted ten times or more. The chain links TRBV12-3 or TRBV12-4 to TRBJ1-5; D not certain. The CDR3 loop spans 12 amino acids. V lost 4 bases to trimming and J lost 5 bases, with 6 bases between them. The CDR3 bases are TGTGCCAGCAGTTCTTTAGATCAGCCCCAGCATTTT. Protein product: CASSSLDQPQHF.

In its sample, this clonotype was seen a few times. This chain joins TRBV11-2 and TRBJ1-6; D possibly corresponds to TRBD1 (6 bases). The germline V gene encodes CDR1 SGHAT and CDR2 FQNNGV. V gave up 5 bases and J gave up 13 bases, with 21 bases separating them. The CDR3 has 15 residues. This chain's CDR3 is CASSTDSRTGSPLHF. CDR3 in DNA: TGTGCCAGCAGCACGGACAGCCGAACCGGATCGCCCCTCCACTTT.

This clonotype was seen many times. The J gene is TRBJ2-7, the V gene TRBV20-1; 10 bases are a match to TRBD2. The germline V gene has CDR1 DFQATT and CDR2 SNEGSKA (reference sequence). CDR3 size: 14 residues. J lost 3 bases, V lost 5 bases, and 7 bases had no gene match. As DNA, the CDR3 is TGCAGTGCTTTTAGACTAGCGGGTAGCTACGAGCAGTACTTC. This sequence encodes CSAFRLAGSYEQYF.

The V call is TRBV6-5, the J call TRBJ1-2, with TRBD1 matching over 7 bases. Germline CDR1 MNHEY, CDR2 SVGAGI. The CDR3 runs to 15 residues. The V and J ends lost 2 bases and 5 bases, in that order; junction bases with no gene match: 8. DNA of the CDR3: TGTGCCAGCAGTTACAGGGGGCCCAACTTATATGGCTACACCTTC. It translates to CASSYRGPNLYGYTF.

The chain recombines TRBV4-3 with TRBJ1-2; tentatively, D is TRBD1 (6 bases). Germline CDR1 is LGHNA and CDR2 is YSLEER. The CDR3 is 16 amino acids. V was pared by 0 bases and J by 4 bases, with 15 bases between. The CDR3 protein is CASSQDRGAGGYGYTF. CDR3 coding DNA: TGCGCCAGCAGCCAAGATCGGGGGGCGGGCGGCTATGGCTACACCTTC.

This clonotype was recorded at least ten times. The chain couples TRBV6-2 or TRBV6-3 to TRBJ2-2, with D possibly TRBD2 on 6 matching bases. CDR3 length: 16 residues. From germline, CDR1 is MNHEY and CDR2 SVGEGT. Trimming cost V 5 bases and J 6 bases, with 19 bases left between them. CDR3 region: CASSIGDSRWAGELFF. The CDR3 nucleotides read TGTGCCAGCAGTATCGGGGACTCCCGTTGGGCCGGGGAGCTGTTTTTT.

There are many counts of this clonotype. The genes are TRBV29-1 and TRBJ1-5, with D unresolved. There are 14 residues in the CDR3. CDR1 SQVTM and CDR2 ANQGSEA come from the germline V gene. V was clipped by 1 base and J by 3 bases, with 10 bases between them. CDR3 DNA: TGCAGCGTTGAAGTGGCGGATCCCAATCAGCCCCAGCATTTT. Its translation: CSVEVADPNQPQHF.

This clonotype has only a few counts. The gene calls are TRBV28 and TRBJ2-7; D is perhaps TRBD2 (6 bases). V shed 1 base and J shed 1 base, with 14 bases lying between them. The CDR3 is 16 amino acids. The germline V gene encodes CDR1 MDHEN and CDR2 SYDVKM. The CDR3 nucleotides read TGTGCCAGCAGTTTATTCAGCGGGTCCCGATCCTACGAGCAGTACTTC. Its translation: CASSLFSGSRSYEQYF.